The entry below gives a single T cell receptor (beta chain) sequence along with its context. What it recognizes is unknown. In the source study's methods: The median was about 100,000 TCRs per sample, ranging about 20,000 to 700,000. TCRdb called the RACE reads again in MiXCR, with one record for every CDR3 protein. V and J calls and clone size were set by TCRdb, not the authors. This table holds some 36,000 distinct CDR3 sequences, 7.5% to 8% found once. This CDR3 region has 13 residues. Trimming took off 4 bases at V and 6 bases at J, with 10 bases between the two ends. Germline CDR1 and CDR2: SQVTM and ANQGSEA. Described time point: pre-sensitization, week 0. Treatment here: therapeutic diphenylcyclopropenone sensitization with weekly scalp DPC. Total RNA was isolated from unfractionated whole blood. The source of the sample is a study of human T cells and chemical hapten exposure. Study-wide results and caveats: Against controls, expanded TCRs gave rise to significantly more large CDR3 similarity clusters. Once DPC sensitization occurred, TCRs above 1 in 1000 frequency showed no change.

Sample: whole blood, taken in connection with sensitization to the hapten diphenylcyclopropenone (DPC). This receptor was obtained from a woman aged 45-65 years with alopecia areata. Some clones in this sample may be carry-over from other donors' samples. The gene calls are TRBV29-1 and TRBJ1-6, with TRBD1 as a possible D gene (5 bases). The chain's CDR3 is CSVGVDINSPLHF. CDR3 sequence (DNA): TGCAGCGTTGGGGTGGACATTAATTCACCCCTCCACTTT.